A single T cell receptor beta chain is shown here with its context. What it recognizes is unknown. Pooling covered second doses at about 4 or about 12 weeks. The data derive from a study of T cell responses to AZD1222 COVID-19 vaccine. General study results and limits: Unmutated variant regions are reportedly targeted by nearly half of spike-specific TCRs. Donors were mostly white British, more females; clonal diversity possibly underestimated. Seropositive at baseline were only a handful of AZD1222 recipients.

TCRdb's copy holds only in-frame clones and misses some; the assay was immunoSEQ multiplex PCR. The sample carries 97,000 or so clones, approximately 91% recorded once. Sequenced material: peripheral blood, taken 28 days after the second AZD1222 dose. This TCR derives from an adult who received the AZD1222 COVID-19 vaccine.

CDR3 in DNA: TGTGCCAGTAGTATCCCCTGGACAGCTCTGAGTAATTCACCCCTCCACTTT. Translated, it gives CASSIPWTALSNSPLHF. The rearrangement links TRBV19 to TRBJ1-6, with D maybe TRBD1 (6 bases). Trimming stripped 3 bases from V and 6 bases from J, with 18 bases between. The CDR3 spans 17 residues. The germline CDR1 and CDR2 sequences are LNHDA and SQIVND (reference sequence).